Below are 14 T cell receptor beta chains sequenced from a single sample in a study of control samples from healthy donors and cancer patients. The protocol was immunoSEQ multiplex PCR, while the TCRdb copy is restricted to in-frame clones and leaves out a portion. The table lists 400,000 to 500,000 clones, 80% to 95% of them singletons, with around 6.4% in the top ten. The sequencing input was PBMCs. Receptor source: a man aged 40-55 years with head and neck cancer.

The V call is TRBV3-1 (or the pseudogene TRBV3-2), the J call TRBJ2-3, with D maybe TRBD2 (7 bases). The CDR3 sequence is 16 residues long. Germline V CDR1 and CDR2: LGHDT, YNNKEL (reference sequence). V lost 6 bases, J lost 0 bases, and 16 bases lay in between. The CDR3 reads CASRQRGAGSTDTQYF. CDR3 nucleotide sequence: TGTGCCAGCAGACAACGGGGGGCCGGAAGCACAGATACGCAGTATTTT.

The CDR3 reads CATSRGGTGGGEQYF. CDR3 sequence (DNA): TGTGCCACCAGCAGAGGAGGTACAGGGGGCGGGGAGCAGTACTTC. The chain recombines TRBV15 with TRBJ2-7, with 9 bases identical to TRBD1. The germline gives CDR1 LNHNV, CDR2 YYDKDF (reference sequence). There are 15 residues in the CDR3. Trimming cost V 1 base and J 7 bases; bases outside gene matches: 8.

This clone has more than one count but fewer than ten. This rearrangement joins TRBV29-1 to TRBJ2-1; D is ambiguous. CDR1 SQVTM and CDR2 ANQGSEA come from the germline V gene. CDR3 length: 13 amino acids. V lost 3 bases, J lost 9 bases, and 15 bases lay in between. CDR3 in amino acids: CSVDKSARGEQFF. Written as DNA, the CDR3 is TGCAGCGTTGATAAGTCGGCCCGAGGTGAGCAGTTCTTC.

The CDR3 region is CASSLVYSYEQYF. The CDR3 DNA reads as TGTGCCAGCAGCTTAGTCTACTCCTACGAGCAGTACTTC. The chain joins TRBV7-2 to TRBJ2-7; the D is unclear. Germline lookup yields CDR1 SGHTA and CDR2 FQGNSA. Trimming took 1 base from V and 0 from J, leaving 4 bases between them. The CDR3 has 13 residues.

DNA of the CDR3: TGTGCCAGCAGCCCACAGGGTCTCAACGAGCAGTACTTC. It yields the protein CASSPQGLNEQYF. The rearrangement uses TRBV6-2 or TRBV6-3 and TRBJ2-7; D possibly corresponds to TRBD1 (6 bases). With 6 bases removed from V and 5 bases from J, the gap between germline ends came to 14 bases. The CDR3 consists of 13 residues. Germline lookup yields CDR1 MNHEY and CDR2 SVGEGT.

The chain couples TRBV30 to TRBJ2-7, with 7 bases identical to TRBD2. V shed 0 bases and J 3 bases; nucleotides not matched to a gene: 8. This CDR3 is built from 15 residues. Germline CDR1 reads GTSNPN; CDR2 reads SVGIG (reference sequence). CDR3 sequence: CAWSVQASGIYEQYF. In nucleotides, the CDR3 is TGTGCCTGGAGTGTACAAGCTAGCGGAATCTACGAGCAGTACTTC.

This clone was seen a handful of times. This chain links TRBV5-4 with TRBJ2-1; D tentatively reads TRBD1 or TRBD2 (6 bases each). The CDR3 is 16 amino acids. CDR1 is SGHNT, CDR2 YYREEE, per germline (reference sequence). Trimming took off 4 bases at V and 1 base at J, with 15 bases between the two ends. CDR3 coding DNA: TGTGCCAGCAGCCCTAAGGGGGGTCGATCCTACAATGAGCAGTTCTTC. Translation gives CASSPKGGRSYNEQFF.

The chain recombines TRBV3-1 (or the pseudogene TRBV3-2) with TRBJ1-3; 7 bases line up with TRBD1. Germline V gene sequence: CDR1 LGHDT, CDR2 YNNKEL (reference sequence). V lost 0 bases, J lost 4 bases, and 6 bases stayed unmatched. The CDR3 sequence is 16 residues long. As DNA, the CDR3 is TGTGCCAGCAGCCAAGATTCCGGCAGGGGGGGAAACACCATATATTTT. Its protein is CASSQDSGRGGNTIYF.

This chain links TRBV19 with TRBJ2-1; 9 nucleotides match TRBD2. Germline V CDR1 and CDR2: LNHDA, SQIVND (reference sequence). The junction had 6 bases not matched to a gene; V was cut back by 3 bases and J by 3 bases. The CDR3 extends over 16 amino acids. The CDR3 DNA reads as TGTGCCAGTAGTATGTCTAGCGGGACGGTCTACAATGAGCAGTTCTTC. This sequence encodes CASSMSSGTVYNEQFF.

The chain combines TRBV11-2 with TRBJ1-2; D uncertain. Per the germline V gene, CDR1 is SGHAT and CDR2 is FQNNGV. Trimming stripped 0 bases from V and 4 bases from J, with 6 bases between. The length of the CDR3 is 13 residues. The chain's CDR3 is CASSLDTTYGYTF. In DNA form, the CDR3 reads TGTGCCAGCAGCTTAGATACGACCTATGGCTACACCTTC. The full variable domain, rest sourced from reference TRBV11-2 and TRBJ1-2, is EAGVAQSPRYKIIEKRQSVAFWCNPISGHATLYWYQQILGQGPKLLIQFQNNGVVDDSQLPKDRFSAERLKGVDSTLKIQPAKLEDSAVYLCASSLDTTYGYTFGSGTRLTVV.

This chain uses TRBV28 with TRBJ2-4, with 9 bases matching TRBD1. The CDR3 consists of 18 residues. Trimming at V came to 5 bases and at J to 5 bases, leaving 16 bases not matched to a gene. Germline V gene sequence: CDR1 MDHEN, CDR2 SYDVKM. CDR3 sequence (DNA): TGTGCCAGCAGTCGATCCGGGACAGGGATCCTACCGGAAAACATTCAGTACTTC. It yields the protein CASSRSGTGILPENIQYF. Complete variable domain (other parts from reference TRBV28 and TRBJ2-4): DVKVTQSSRYLVKRTGEKVFLECVQDMDHENMFWYRQDPGLGLRLIYFSYDVKMKEKGDIPEGYSVSREKKERFSLILESASTNQTSMYLCASSRSGTGILPENIQYFGAGTRLSVL.

The chain recombines TRBV30 with TRBJ2-3; no clear D. This CDR3 has 15 residues. Germline V gives CDR1 GTSNPN, CDR2 SVGIG (reference sequence). Trimming took off 2 bases at V and 0 bases at J, with 12 bases between the two ends. The CDR3 sequence: CAWSKTDRSTDTQYF. The CDR3 region has the DNA TGTGCCTGGAGTAAGACGGACCGAAGCACAGATACGCAGTATTTT.

This chain uses TRBV12-1 with TRBJ2-2. TRBV12-1 is described as a pseudogene. CDR3 length: 21 amino acids. In nucleotides, the CDR3 is TGTGCCAGCAGCCCGGACCTCCGGGGGCGGTGGGGGAGAGAATACACCGGGGAGCTGTTTTTT. This gives the protein CASSPDLRGRWGREYTGELFF.

The chain uses TRBV7-9 and TRBJ1-2, with 10 bases aligning to TRBD1. Germline V lookup: CDR1 SEHNR, CDR2 FQNEAQ (reference sequence). V lost 5 bases to trimming and J lost 5 bases; unmatched junction nucleotides: 14. The CDR3 length is 17 residues. CDR3 bases: TGTGCCAGCAGCCTACCCGGGACAGGGGCCCTATTTTATGGCTACACCTTC. As protein: CASSLPGTGALFYGYTF.